This TCR beta chain is drawn from a study of PD-1 blockade in classical Hodgkin lymphoma. Background on the study: Intravenous infusions of nivolumab 3 mg/kg reached patients every 2 weeks.

Using immunoSEQ multiplex PCR, the repertoire was profiled, and TCRdb retains in-frame clones only, with some absent. The table lists more than 85,000 clones, around 90% of them singletons, with 15% to 20% in the top ten. Turning to this clone: No antigen is known for it.

Study results and limitations: A significant rise in TCR diversity by C4D1 was seen for CD4+ but not CD8+ cells.

Stated time point: cycle 4 day 1 (C4D1), after 5 to 7 weeks of nivolumab. Every patient experienced relapse after autologous stem cell transplantation, and brentuximab vedotin exposure varied. Looked up from germline, CDR1 is SNHLY and CDR2 is FYNNEI. The CDR3 extends over 15 amino acids. With V trimmed by 5 bases and J by 10 bases, 10 bases remained unmatched. Sequencing used peripheral blood mononuclear cells (PBMCs), obtained before the fourth cycle of nivolumab. The clonotype was recovered from a human donor with classical Hodgkin lymphoma. The rearrangement links TRBV2 to TRBJ2-7; 14 bases are shared with TRBD2. The CDR3 sequence is CASSPGTSGSAAQYF. The CDR3 nucleotides are TGTGCCAGCAGTCCCGGGACTAGCGGGAGTGCGGCTCAGTACTTC.